Reported below is one T cell receptor (beta chain). Its antigen remains unidentified. No quality values exist for individual bases; no much larger clone is one base distant. For every bulk PBMC sample, a fixed 350 ng of DNA was loaded. The immunoSEQ TCRb Assay kit was used according to manufacturer instructions to amplify TCR beta CDR3 sequences from genomic DNA. The KAPA Library Quantification Kit for Illumina platforms was used to quantify pooled libraries by qPCR. Pooled libraries were sequenced on an Illumina NextSeq 500, clustered at roughly 0.55-1.1 pM. In the authors' own workflow: The TCR data were analyzed using immunoSEQ ANALYZER and the R LymphoSeq package. A rearrangement efficiency score was calculated as productive divided by the sum of productive and non-productive CDR3 sequences. Clonality was measured with the Gini coefficient and diversity with the Renyi index at alpha=1, and both measures were compared pairwise between timepoints within each patient. In LymphoSeq, clonal relatedness was computed using an edit distance of 3, and repertoire similarity was computed using the Bhattacharyya coefficient. Linear discriminant analysis on week-3 changes in clonality and diversity was built with the R MASS and caret packages to classify response. TCRdb provides this immuneACCESS table in a form limited to in-frame rearrangements. Some clones are lacking; in checked studies, under half of them reflect an unresolved V gene, and why the rest are absent is not known. The V and J calls and clone size are taken from that table; D and trimming were inferred from the DNA. Present in this sample are roughly 10,000 clones, over 75% of which were seen just once. The ten largest make up around 7.2% of the sample.

What this sample's time point label stands for: pre-treatment baseline. Blood samples were taken at two points: before treatment (T0) and at week 3 (W3), which came after the first cycle of checkpoint blockade. Except for a couple of patients with rapid clinical progression, response was assessed 12 weeks after the first infusion by RECIST 1.1; disease control meant complete response, partial response or stable disease. Patients were not eligible if they had prior systemic cancer treatment, concomitant immunosuppressant therapy or synchronous other active malignancies. Both bulk PBMC and plasma cell-free DNA were sequenced for TCR beta so that circulating cells and T cell turnover could be tracked. PBMC were isolated from blood with Lymphoprep and SepMate tubes, followed by red cell lysis. DNA from PBMC and sorted T cell subsets was extracted with QIAamp DNA Blood Mini kits. This entry comes from a study of blood T cell dynamics during melanoma immunotherapy (dated by TCRdb to 2020 to 2021). About the study as a whole: Patients had metastatic melanoma and received first-line pembrolizumab or nivolumab plus ipilimumab as standard of care in the United Kingdom. Peripheral T cell receptor repertoires of metastatic melanoma patients were profiled before and after one cycle of checkpoint inhibitor therapy to find early correlates of response. The training cohort consisted of consecutive patients, while an additional independent group of patients from the same centre was pooled to form an external validation set.

The paper as a whole reports these results and caveats: Whether the T cell clones driving repertoire changes were melanoma-specific or reflected general immune activation could not be determined in the study. The relatively small sample size was acknowledged as a potential limitation on generalization of the results. A bifurcated reorganization of the PBMC repertoire at W3, with increased clonality or increased diversity, was observed in patients who later achieved disease control, unlike in progressors.

The sequences come from blood, collected from a patient treated with checkpoint blockade. This sequence originates from a human donor with melanoma.

Read as DNA, the sequence is TGTGCCAGCAGCTTTGATTCTGCGGGAGGAGATGATACGCAGTATTTT. The resulting protein is CASSFDSAGGDDTQYF. The chain is encoded by TRBV5-8 joined to TRBJ2-3, and 8 bases in between align with TRBD2. Taken from the germline V gene, the CDR1 and CDR2 loops are SGHTS and YDEGEE. Spanning cysteine to phenylalanine, the CDR3 consists of 16 amino acids. The entry retains the CDR3 DNA only, 48 bases that are in frame from base 1. Germline trimming amounts to 2 bases on V and 6 bases on J, with 11 as the count of junction bases outside the gene matches.